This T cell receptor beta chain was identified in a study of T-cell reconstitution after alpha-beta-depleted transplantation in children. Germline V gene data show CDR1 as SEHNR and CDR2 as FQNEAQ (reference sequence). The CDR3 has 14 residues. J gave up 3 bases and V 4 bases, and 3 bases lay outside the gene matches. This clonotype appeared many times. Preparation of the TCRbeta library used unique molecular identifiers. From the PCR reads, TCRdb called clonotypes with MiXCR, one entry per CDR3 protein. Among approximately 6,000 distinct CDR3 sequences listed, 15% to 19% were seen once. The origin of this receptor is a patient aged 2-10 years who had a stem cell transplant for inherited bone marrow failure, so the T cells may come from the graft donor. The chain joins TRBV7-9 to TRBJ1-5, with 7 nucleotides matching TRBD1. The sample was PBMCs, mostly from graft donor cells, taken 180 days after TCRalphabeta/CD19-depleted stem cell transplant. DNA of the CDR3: TGTGCCAGCAGCTGGGGGACAGTCAATCAGCCCCAGCATTTT. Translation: CASSWGTVNQPQHF.